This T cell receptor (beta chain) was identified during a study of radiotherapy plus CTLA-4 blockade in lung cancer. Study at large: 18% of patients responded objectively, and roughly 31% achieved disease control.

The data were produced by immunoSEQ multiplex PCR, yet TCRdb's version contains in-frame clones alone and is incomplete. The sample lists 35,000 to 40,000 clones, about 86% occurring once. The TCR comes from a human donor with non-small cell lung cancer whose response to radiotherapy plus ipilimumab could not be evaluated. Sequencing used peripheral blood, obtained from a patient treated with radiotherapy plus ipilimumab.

The CDR3 DNA reads as TGCGCCAGCACCTTATTGGCGGACCAAGAGACCCAGTACTTC. Protein sequence: CASTLLADQETQYF. V is TRBV5-1 and J is TRBJ2-5; D gene ambiguous. This CDR3 comprises 14 residues. Germline loops: CDR1 SGHRS, CDR2 YFSETQ. Trimming took off 6 bases at V and 0 bases at J, with 12 bases between the two ends.